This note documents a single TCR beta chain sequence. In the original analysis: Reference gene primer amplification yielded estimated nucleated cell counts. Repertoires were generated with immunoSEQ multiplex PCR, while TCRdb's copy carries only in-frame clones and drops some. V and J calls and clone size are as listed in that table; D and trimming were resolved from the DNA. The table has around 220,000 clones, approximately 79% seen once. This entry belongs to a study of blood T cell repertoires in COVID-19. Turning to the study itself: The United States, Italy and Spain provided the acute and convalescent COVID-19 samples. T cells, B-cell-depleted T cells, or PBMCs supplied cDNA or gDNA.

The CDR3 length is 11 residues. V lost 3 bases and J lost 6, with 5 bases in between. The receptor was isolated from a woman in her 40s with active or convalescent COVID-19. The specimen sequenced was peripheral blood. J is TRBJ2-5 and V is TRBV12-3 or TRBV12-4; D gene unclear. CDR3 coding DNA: TGTGCCAGCAGTTTTCTAAAGACCCAGTACTTC. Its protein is CASSFLKTQYF.